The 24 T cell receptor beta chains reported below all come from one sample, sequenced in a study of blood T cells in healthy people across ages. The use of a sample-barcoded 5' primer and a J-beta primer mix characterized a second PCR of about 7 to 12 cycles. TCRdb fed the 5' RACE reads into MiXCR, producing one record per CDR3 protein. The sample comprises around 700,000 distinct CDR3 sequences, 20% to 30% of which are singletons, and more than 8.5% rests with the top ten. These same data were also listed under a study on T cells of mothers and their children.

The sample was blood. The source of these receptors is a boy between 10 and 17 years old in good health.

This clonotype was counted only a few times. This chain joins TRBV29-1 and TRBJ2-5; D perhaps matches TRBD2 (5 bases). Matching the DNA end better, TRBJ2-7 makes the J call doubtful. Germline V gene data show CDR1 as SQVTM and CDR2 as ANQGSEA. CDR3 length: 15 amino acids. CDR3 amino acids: CSVEFDEGRPYEQYF. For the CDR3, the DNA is TGCAGCGTTGAATTCGATGAGGGCAGGCCCTACGAGCAGTACTTC.

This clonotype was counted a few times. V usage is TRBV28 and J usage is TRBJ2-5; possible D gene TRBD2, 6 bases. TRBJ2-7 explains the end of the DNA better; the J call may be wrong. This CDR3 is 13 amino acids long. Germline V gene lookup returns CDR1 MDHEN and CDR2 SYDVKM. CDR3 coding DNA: TGTGCCAGCATTCCGAGCGGGCACTACGAGCAGTACTTC. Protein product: CASIPSGHYEQYF.

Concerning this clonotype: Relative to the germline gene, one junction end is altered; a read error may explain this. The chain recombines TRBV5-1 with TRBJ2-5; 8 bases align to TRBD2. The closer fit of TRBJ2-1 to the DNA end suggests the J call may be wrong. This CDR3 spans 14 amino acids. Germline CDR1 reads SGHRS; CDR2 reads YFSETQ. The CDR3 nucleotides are TGTGCCAGCAGTTTAACCAGCGGGAGCGATGAGCAGTTCTTC. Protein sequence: CASSLTSGSDEQFF.

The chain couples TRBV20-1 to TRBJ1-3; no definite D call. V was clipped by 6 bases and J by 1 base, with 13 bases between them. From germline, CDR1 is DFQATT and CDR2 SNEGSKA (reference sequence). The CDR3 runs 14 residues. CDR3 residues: CSATLGISGNTIYF. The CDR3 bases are TGCAGTGCCACCCTCGGGATATCTGGAAACACCATATATTTT.

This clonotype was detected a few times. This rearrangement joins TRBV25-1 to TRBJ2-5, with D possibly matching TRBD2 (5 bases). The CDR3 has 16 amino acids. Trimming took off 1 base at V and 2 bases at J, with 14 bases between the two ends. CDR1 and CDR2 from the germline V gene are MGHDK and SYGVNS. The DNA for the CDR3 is TGTGCCAGCAGTGAATCTCCGGCTAGCCATCAAGAGACCCAGTACTTC. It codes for CASSESPASHQETQYF.

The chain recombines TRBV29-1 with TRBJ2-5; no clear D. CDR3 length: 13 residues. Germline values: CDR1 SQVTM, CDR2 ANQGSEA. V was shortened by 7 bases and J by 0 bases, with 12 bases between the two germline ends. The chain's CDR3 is CSGRRWNQETQYF. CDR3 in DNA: TGCAGCGGCCGTCGGTGGAACCAAGAGACCCAGTACTTC. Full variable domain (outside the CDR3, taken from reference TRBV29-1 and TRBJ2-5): SAVISQKPSRDICQRGTSLTIQCQVDSQVTMMFWYRQQPGQSLTLIATANQGSEATYESGFVIDKFPISRPNLTFSTLTVSNMSPEDSSIYLCSGRRWNQETQYFGPGTRLLVL.

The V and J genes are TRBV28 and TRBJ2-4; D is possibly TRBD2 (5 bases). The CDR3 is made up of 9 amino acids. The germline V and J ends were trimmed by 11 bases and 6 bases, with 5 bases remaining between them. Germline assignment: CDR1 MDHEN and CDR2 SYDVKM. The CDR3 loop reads CAGRNIQYF. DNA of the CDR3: TGTGCCGGGAGAAACATTCAGTACTTC.

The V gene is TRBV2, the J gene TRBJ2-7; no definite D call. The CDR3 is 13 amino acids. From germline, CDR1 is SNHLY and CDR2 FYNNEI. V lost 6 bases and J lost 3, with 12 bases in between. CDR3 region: CASSVLPGYEQYF. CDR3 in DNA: TGTGCCAGCAGCGTTCTTCCAGGCTACGAGCAGTACTTC.

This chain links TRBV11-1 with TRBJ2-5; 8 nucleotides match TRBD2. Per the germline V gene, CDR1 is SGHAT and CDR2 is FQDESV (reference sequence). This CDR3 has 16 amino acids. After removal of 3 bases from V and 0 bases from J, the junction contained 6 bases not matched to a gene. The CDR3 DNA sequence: TGTGCCAGCAGCTTCGGGAGGCGGGAGGACCAAGAGACCCAGTACTTC. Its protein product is CASSFGRREDQETQYF.

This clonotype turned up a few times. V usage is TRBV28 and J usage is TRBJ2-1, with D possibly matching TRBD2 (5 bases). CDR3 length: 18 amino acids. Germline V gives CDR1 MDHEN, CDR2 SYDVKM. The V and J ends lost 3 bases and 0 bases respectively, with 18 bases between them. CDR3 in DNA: TGTGCCAGCAGTTTTAGTGCTGGCGGGCGCGGCTCCTACAATGAGCAGTTCTTC. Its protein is CASSFSAGGRGSYNEQFF.

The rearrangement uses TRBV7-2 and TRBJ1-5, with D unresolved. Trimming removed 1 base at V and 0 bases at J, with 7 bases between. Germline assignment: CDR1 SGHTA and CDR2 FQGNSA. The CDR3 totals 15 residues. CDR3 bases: TGTGCCAGCAGCTTAGGGCTGTATAGCAATCAGCCCCAGCATTTT. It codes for CASSLGLYSNQPQHF.

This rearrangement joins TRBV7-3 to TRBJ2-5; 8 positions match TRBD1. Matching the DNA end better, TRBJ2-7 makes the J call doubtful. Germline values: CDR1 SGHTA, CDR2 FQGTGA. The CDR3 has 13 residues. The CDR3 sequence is CASSKDRDYEQYF. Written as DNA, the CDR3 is TGTGCCAGCAGCAAGGACAGGGACTACGAGCAGTACTTC.

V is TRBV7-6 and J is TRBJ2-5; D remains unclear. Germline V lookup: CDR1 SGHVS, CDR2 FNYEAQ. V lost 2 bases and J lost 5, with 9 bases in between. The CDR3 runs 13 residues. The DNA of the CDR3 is TGTGCCAGCAGCTTACCCCCCGCGGAGACCCAGTACTTC. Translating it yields CASSLPPAETQYF.

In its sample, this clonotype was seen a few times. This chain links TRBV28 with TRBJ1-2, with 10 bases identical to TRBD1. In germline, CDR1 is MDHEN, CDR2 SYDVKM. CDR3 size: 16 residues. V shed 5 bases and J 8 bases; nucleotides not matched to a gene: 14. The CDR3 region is CASSTPSTDRGKGYTF. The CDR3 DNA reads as TGTGCCAGCAGTACCCCTTCAACGGACAGGGGGAAGGGCTACACCTTC.

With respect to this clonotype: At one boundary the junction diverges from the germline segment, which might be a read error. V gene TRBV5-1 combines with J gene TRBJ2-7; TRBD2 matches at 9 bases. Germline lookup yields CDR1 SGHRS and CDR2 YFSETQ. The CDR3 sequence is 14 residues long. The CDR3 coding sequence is TGTGCCAGCAGTTTGGGACTAGCTGTAGGGGAGCAGTACTTC. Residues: CASSLGLAVGEQYF. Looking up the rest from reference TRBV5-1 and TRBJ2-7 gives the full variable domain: KAGVTQTPRYLIKTRGQQVTLSCSPISGHRSVSWYQQTPGQGLQFLFEYFSETQRNKGNFPGRFSGRQFSNSRSEMNVSTLELGDSALYLCASSLGLAVGEQYFGPGTRLTVT.

The DNA of the CDR3 is TGTGCCAGCAGTGCCGCGGGACACCTATCCGAGCAGTACTTC. The encoded protein is CASSAAGHLSEQYF. The chain has TRBV25-1 and TRBJ2-7; possibly TRBD1 or TRBD2 for D (6 bases each). Between the trimmed V and J ends, which lost 4 bases and 6 bases, there was a span of 16 bases. This CDR3 comprises 14 residues. Germline V gene lookup returns CDR1 MGHDK and CDR2 SYGVNS.

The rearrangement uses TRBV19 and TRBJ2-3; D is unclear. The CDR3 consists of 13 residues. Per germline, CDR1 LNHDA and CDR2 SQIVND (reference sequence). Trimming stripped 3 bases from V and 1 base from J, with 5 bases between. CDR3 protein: CASSILGTDTQYF. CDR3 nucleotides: TGTGCCAGTAGTATCCTAGGCACAGATACGCAGTATTTT.

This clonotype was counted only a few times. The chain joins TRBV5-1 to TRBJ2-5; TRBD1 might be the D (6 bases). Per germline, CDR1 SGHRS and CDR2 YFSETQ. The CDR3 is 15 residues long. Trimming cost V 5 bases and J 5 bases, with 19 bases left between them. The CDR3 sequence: CASSSWGTIGETQYF. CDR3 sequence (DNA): TGCGCCAGCAGTAGTTGGGGGACAATCGGGGAGACCCAGTACTTC. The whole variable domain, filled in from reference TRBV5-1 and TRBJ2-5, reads KAGVTQTPRYLIKTRGQQVTLSCSPISGHRSVSWYQQTPGQGLQFLFEYFSETQRNKGNFPGRFSGRQFSNSRSEMNVSTLELGDSALYLCASSSWGTIGETQYFGPGTRLLVL.

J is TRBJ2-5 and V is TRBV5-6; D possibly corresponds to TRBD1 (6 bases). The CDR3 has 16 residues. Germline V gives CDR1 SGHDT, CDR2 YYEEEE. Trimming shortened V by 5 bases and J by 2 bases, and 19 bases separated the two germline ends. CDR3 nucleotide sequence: TGTGCCAGCAGTTTTGACACAGGGCTTGGTCAAGAGACCCAGTACTTC. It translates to CASSFDTGLGQETQYF.

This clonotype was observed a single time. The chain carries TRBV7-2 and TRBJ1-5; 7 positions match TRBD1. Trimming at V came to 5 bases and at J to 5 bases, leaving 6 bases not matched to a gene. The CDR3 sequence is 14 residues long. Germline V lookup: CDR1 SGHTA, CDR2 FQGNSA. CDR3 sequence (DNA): TGTGCCAGCAGCACGCGAGGGGGCCATCAGCCCCAGCATTTT. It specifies CASSTRGGHQPQHF. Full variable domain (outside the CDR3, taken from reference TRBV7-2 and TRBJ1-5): GAGVSQSPSNKVTEKGKDVELRCDPISGHTALYWYRQSLGQGLEFLIYFQGNSAPDKSGLPSDRFSAERTGGSVSTLTIQRTQQEDSAVYLCASSTRGGHQPQHFGDGTRLSIL.

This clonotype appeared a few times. The CDR3, as DNA: TGTGCCAGCAGCCCGCGCACCGGGACAGGGCCCGCAGATACGCAGTATTTT. Protein: CASSPRTGTGPADTQYF. The chain has TRBV27 and TRBJ2-3; TRBD1 agrees at 9 bases. Per the germline V gene, CDR1 is MNHEY and CDR2 is SMNVEV (reference sequence). The V segment lost 6 bases and the J segment 4 bases; nucleotides outside the gene matches: 14. This CDR3 spans 17 amino acids.

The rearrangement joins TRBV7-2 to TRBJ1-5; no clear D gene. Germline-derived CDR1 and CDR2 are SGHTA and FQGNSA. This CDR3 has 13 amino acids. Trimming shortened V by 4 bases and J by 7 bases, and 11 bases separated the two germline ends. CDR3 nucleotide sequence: TGTGCCAGCAGCTACACCGTGGGGCAGCCCCAGCATTTT. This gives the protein CASSYTVGQPQHF.

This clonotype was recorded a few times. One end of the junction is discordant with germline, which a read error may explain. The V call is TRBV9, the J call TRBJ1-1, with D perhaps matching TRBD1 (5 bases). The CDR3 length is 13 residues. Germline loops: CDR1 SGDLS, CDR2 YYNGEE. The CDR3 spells CASRIEGSGEAFF. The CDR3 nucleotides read TGTGCAAGCAGAATAGAGGGGTCAGGTGAAGCTTTCTTT.

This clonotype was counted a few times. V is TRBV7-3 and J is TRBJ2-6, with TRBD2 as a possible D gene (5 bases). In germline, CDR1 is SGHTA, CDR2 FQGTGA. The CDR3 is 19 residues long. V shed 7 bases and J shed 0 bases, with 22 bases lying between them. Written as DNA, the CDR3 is TGTGCCAGCACCCGGAACCCAGCGGCGTTGGGCTCTGGGGCCAACGTCCTGACTTTC. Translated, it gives CASTRNPAALGSGANVLTF.